Sequencing of this T cell receptor (beta chain) was carried out in a study of blood T cell repertoires in COVID-19. Study in general: Material from acute and convalescent COVID-19 was sourced from the United States, Italy and Spain.

In its sample, this clone was seen once. Its ends do not fully match the called genes, so a read error is possible. Sequencing used immunoSEQ multiplex PCR; TCRdb keeps in-frame clones, though not all of them. Of approximately 170,000 clones listed, roughly 83% are singletons. CDR1 is SGHAT, CDR2 FQNNGV, per germline. The CDR3 length is 13 residues. Individuals aged about 18 to 95 years were recruited from 24 US areas. This receptor was taken from a woman aged 45-65 years who had recovered from COVID-19. The J gene is TRBJ2-5, the V gene TRBV11-2; maybe TRBD2 (6 bases). Sequencing was carried out using PBMCs or T cells enriched from blood (not recorded which). DNA for the CDR3: TGTGCCAGCAGCTCGGACTACCAACAGACCCAGTACTTC. This codes for CASSSDYQQTQYF.